What follows is one TCR beta chain and its context. Antigen unknown. The input for each TCR library was about 3.5 ug of total RNA. TCRdb reprocessed the 5' RACE reads; each CDR3 protein has one entry and no DNA is given. Listed are about 300,000 distinct CDR3 sequences; about 5% falls within the top ten. These data are taken from a study of monozygotic twins with inflammatory bowel disease. Broader study findings: Immunosuppressive treatments differing between patients may have added repertoire variability. The study found lower TCRbeta diversity (inverse Simpson) in IBD patients than in healthy co-twins.

The germline V gene encodes CDR1 MNHNS and CDR2 SASEGT. The CDR3 runs 17 residues. The chain couples TRBV6-1 to TRBJ2-1; the TCRdb D gene call, TRBD1, has no DNA to confirm it. What was sequenced was blood. The TCR originated in a human donor with ulcerative colitis or Crohn's disease, or a healthy co-twin of an affected twin (not recorded which). This CDR3 reads CASRPGIDGSSYNEQFF.